This T cell receptor beta chain was retrieved from a study of blood T cell repertoires in COVID-19. Germline values: CDR1 ENHRY, CDR2 SYGVKD. The CDR3 sequence is 19 residues long. Trimming took off 0 bases at V and 2 bases at J, with 20 bases between the two ends. Assay: immunoSEQ multiplex PCR; the TCRdb copy retains only in-frame clones and omits some. The sample consists of about 160,000 clones, about four fifths of them appearing once. This chain joins TRBV10-3 and TRBJ1-3; D not resolved. Input material: peripheral blood. This receptor was obtained from a woman aged 55-69 years with COVID-19, enrolled during active disease. The CDR3 DNA follows: TGTGCCATCAGTGAGTCGAGGTCCAGACGCCCCTTGCCTGGAAACACCATATATTTT. Its protein is CAISESRSRRPLPGNTIYF.